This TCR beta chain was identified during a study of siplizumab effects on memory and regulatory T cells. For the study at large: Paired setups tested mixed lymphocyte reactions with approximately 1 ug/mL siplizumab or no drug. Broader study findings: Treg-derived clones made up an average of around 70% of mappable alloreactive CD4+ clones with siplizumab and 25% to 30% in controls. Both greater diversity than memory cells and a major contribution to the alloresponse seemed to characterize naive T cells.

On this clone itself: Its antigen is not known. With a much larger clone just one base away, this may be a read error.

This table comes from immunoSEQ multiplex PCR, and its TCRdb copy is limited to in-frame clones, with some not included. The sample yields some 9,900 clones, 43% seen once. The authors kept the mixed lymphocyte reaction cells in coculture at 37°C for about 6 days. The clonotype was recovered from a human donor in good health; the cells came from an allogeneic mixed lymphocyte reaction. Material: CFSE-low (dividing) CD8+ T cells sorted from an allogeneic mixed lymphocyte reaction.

The CDR3 sequence: CASSYERGTEAFF. In nucleotides, the CDR3 is TGTGCCAGCAGTTACGAGAGGGGCACTGAAGCTTTCTTT. The chain employs TRBV6-5 and TRBJ1-1; D is possibly TRBD1 (5 bases). V gave up 2 bases and J gave up 4 bases, with 8 bases separating them. Germline V gene data show CDR1 as MNHEY and CDR2 as SVGAGI. The CDR3 is made up of 13 amino acids.